The 3 T cell receptor beta chains listed next were all sequenced from one sample in a study of T cells in Graves' hyperthyroidism and ophthalmopathy. The investigators amplified TCR beta CDR3 regions from RNA transcripts. First-round RT-PCR with HTBI primers amplified the TCR CDR3 region. MiXCR, run by TCRdb on the multiplex PCR reads, gives a single entry per CDR3 protein. Here the sample spans about half a million distinct CDR3 sequences, about 20% being singletons. Input material: blood. These TCRs come from a middle-aged man with Graves' ophthalmopathy.

CDR3 DNA: TGTGCCAGCACCCTACTAGATACGCAGTATTTT. Amino acid sequence: CASTLLDTQYF. The V call is TRBV12-3 or TRBV12-4, the J call TRBJ2-3; no clear D. V was pared by 7 bases and J by 5 bases, with 7 bases between. This CDR3 has 11 amino acids.

This clonotype has only a few counts. The chain has TRBV5-1 and TRBJ1-4; 7 positions agree with TRBD1. V trimming: 4 bases; J trimming: 5 bases; junction bases outside the gene matches: 5. The CDR3 contains 14 residues. Germline V gene data show CDR1 as SGHRS and CDR2 as YFSETQ. The CDR3 sequence: CASSRGQSNEKLFF. The CDR3 nucleotides read TGCGCCAGCAGCCGGGGACAGTCAAATGAAAAACTGTTTTTT.

The rearrangement links TRBV6-2 or TRBV6-3 to TRBJ1-1, with D uncertain. This CDR3 spans 13 amino acids. Trimming left V 10 bases short and J 1 base short, with 13 bases between. Germline V CDR1 and CDR2: MNHEY, SVGEGT. The CDR3 loop is CATMQSGNTEAFF. The CDR3 DNA reads as TGTGCCACCATGCAGAGCGGGAACACTGAAGCTTTCTTT.